This is a list of T cell receptor beta chains from one sample in a study of T cells in Graves' hyperthyroidism and ophthalmopathy. TCRdb reanalysed the multiplex PCR reads using MiXCR and keeps one entry per CDR3 protein. Here the sample spans about 530,000 distinct CDR3 sequences, 17% being singletons. Specimen: blood. These receptors were taken from a woman between 18 and 29 years old with Graves' ophthalmopathy. Each CDR3 is given with its conserved first and last residue. Fields, in order: CDR3 length, V gene, CDR3 protein.

15 TRBV5-8 CASSPGTQGDQPQHF
14 TRBV27 CASSLDRGFYGYTF
12 TRBV18 CASSSSGGGYTF
15 TRBV28 CASSRTGSGANVLTF
15 TRBV7-2 CASSLAAGQGGEAFF
16 TRBV4-2 CASSQRLKNSYNEQFF
14 TRBV6-1 CASSEPGGVNGYTF
13 TRBV27 CASSLIGNTEAFF
13 TRBV19 CASSISDYNEQFF
13 TRBV5-1 CASRTTGHTEAFF
15 TRBV28 CASGSAGTGGYEQYF
17 TRBV29-1 CSVENTGTSGRAYEQYF
14 TRBV12-3/TRBV12-4 CASNGLASTDTQYF
15 TRBV28 CASSLAGMFSYEQYF
15 TRBV12-3/TRBV12-4 CASSLGGQGTYEQYF
16 TRBV6-1 CASKPRSYSGANVLTF
16 TRBV15 CATSSRGQGSCNEQFF
13 TRBV29-1 CSVRGRMNTEAFF
13 TRBV20-1 CSAEGTRNYGYTF
13 TRBV30 CAWSAVYGNTIYF
15 TRBV14 CASSQDRGLTGELFF
14 TRBV14 CASSQEQGWDTQYF
13 TRBV5-8 CASSLPGQVDQYF
12 TRBV7-9 CASSTSPHEQFF
16 TRBV27 CASSSRTGANNQPQHF
12 TRBV3-1 CASSRLRDTQYF
14 TRBV6-9 CASSYYRGPGGLFF
15 TRBV11-2 CASSQDSRDYYEQYF
15 TRBV19 CASSIGGRNLTPLHF
12 TRBV5-6 CASSRDSKPQHF
18 TRBV20-1 CSARDEVPSMVGTDTQYF
12 TRBV19 CASSVTLGGYTF
15 TRBV20-1 CSSTGTRDSYNEQFF
15 TRBV5-1 CASSPEAGLTDTQYF
15 TRBV24-1 CATRTGTGEVNEQFF
17 TRBV10-3 CAISAKDPSSYNSPLHF
15 TRBV6-6 CASSYSIKGAYEQYF
15 TRBV5-1 CASSLHPNMNTEAFF
16 TRBV7-6 CASSLTPVAGSYEQYF
15 TRBV5-4 CASSPPSQGNNEQFF
13 TRBV7-3 CASSITGYGEQFF
14 TRBV5-1 CASSKRQGNTEAFF
12 TRBV14 CASSFSAEKLFF